The 12 T cell receptor beta chains listed next were all sequenced from one sample in a study of blood T cell repertoires in COVID-19. Profiling relied on immunoSEQ multiplex PCR, and the TCRdb table lists in-frame clones only, not all of them. The data show approximately 310,000 clones, 75% to 90% seen once. The specimen was PBMCs or T cells enriched from blood (not recorded which). Source of these receptors: a woman in her twenties or thirties who had been exposed to COVID-19.

The V and J genes are TRBV3-1 (or the pseudogene TRBV3-2) and TRBJ2-1; D possibly corresponds to TRBD2 (6 bases). The CDR3 runs 16 residues. Per the germline V gene, CDR1 is LGHDT and CDR2 is YNNKEL (reference sequence). Trimming took off 0 bases at V and 6 bases at J, with 15 bases between the two ends. In DNA, the CDR3 is TGTGCCAGCAGCCAAGATCGGGGCGGGGATATCAATGAGCAGTTCTTC. It yields the protein CASSQDRGGDINEQFF.

The chain combines TRBV6-1 with TRBJ1-6; tentatively, D is TRBD1 (6 bases). From germline, CDR1 is MNHNS and CDR2 SASEGT. V dropped 3 bases and J dropped 0 bases, with 9 bases sitting between them. The CDR3 has 16 residues. This CDR3 reads CASSEDRSSYNSPLHF. CDR3 sequence (DNA): TGTGCCAGCAGTGAGGACAGAAGCTCCTATAATTCACCCCTCCACTTT.

The V and J genes are TRBV7-2 and TRBJ1-2; unclear D gene. Per the germline V gene, CDR1 is SGHTA and CDR2 is FQGNSA. This CDR3 is 15 amino acids long. V was cut by 5 bases and J by 1 base, with 14 bases left in between. The CDR3 loop reads CASSPPRHSNYGYTF. The CDR3 coding sequence is TGTGCCAGCAGCCCCCCCAGGCACAGTAACTATGGCTACACCTTC. Full variable domain (remainder filled in from reference TRBV7-2 and TRBJ1-2): GAGVSQSPSNKVTEKGKDVELRCDPISGHTALYWYRQSLGQGLEFLIYFQGNSAPDKSGLPSDRFSAERTGGSVSTLTIQRTQQEDSAVYLCASSPPRHSNYGYTFGSGTRLTVV.

The J gene is TRBJ1-1, the V gene TRBV30; TRBD1 might be the D (5 bases). This CDR3 region has 14 residues. Trimming shortened V by 4 bases and J by 9 bases, and 21 bases separated the two germline ends. Germline CDR1 reads GTSNPN; CDR2 reads SVGIG (reference sequence). CDR3 in DNA: TGTGCCTGGATCACTTCGCTGGGTGGGGCTAAAGCTTTCTTT. It codes for CAWITSLGGAKAFF.

The gene calls are TRBV28 and TRBJ1-4; 7 bases fit TRBD1. Germline lookup yields CDR1 MDHEN and CDR2 SYDVKM. The V segment lost 8 bases and the J segment 5 bases; nucleotides outside the gene matches: 5. This CDR3 is 13 amino acids long. In DNA form, the CDR3 reads TGTGCCAGCGGTCCGGGACAGAATGAAAAACTGTTTTTT. Amino acids: CASGPGQNEKLFF.

This chain uses TRBV18 with TRBJ1-1; D call uncertain. There are 16 residues in the CDR3. Germline loops: CDR1 KGHSH, CDR2 LQKENI. Trimming removed 5 bases at V and 2 bases at J, with 18 bases between. The CDR3 region has the DNA TGTGCCAGCTCAACCACCTTTGCCGCAGGAAACACTGAAGCTTTCTTT. This sequence encodes CASSTTFAAGNTEAFF.

The V and J genes are TRBV5-1 and TRBJ2-5, with 10 nucleotides matching TRBD2. The trim removed 0 bases at V and 2 bases at J, leaving 7 bases unmatched. The germline V gene has CDR1 SGHRS and CDR2 YFSETQ. There are 17 residues in the CDR3. The CDR3 sequence is CASSLEAGGPSQETQYF. The DNA for the CDR3 is TGCGCCAGCAGCTTGGAAGCGGGAGGGCCTTCACAAGAGACCCAGTACTTC.

The chain has TRBV28 and TRBJ2-6, with 11 bases identical to TRBD1. V gave up 11 bases and J gave up 0 bases; unmatched junction bases: 3. CDR3 length equals 15 residues. Per germline, CDR1 MDHEN and CDR2 SYDVKM. CDR3 sequence reads: CAGGTGGSGANVLTF. DNA for the CDR3: TGTGCCGGAGGGACAGGGGGCTCTGGGGCCAACGTCCTGACTTTC.

The chain carries TRBV28 and TRBJ1-4; a possible D gene is TRBD1 (6 bases). With 6 bases removed from V and 8 bases from J, the gap between germline ends came to 19 bases. This CDR3 contains 15 residues. Germline lookup yields CDR1 MDHEN and CDR2 SYDVKM. DNA of the CDR3: TGTGCCAGCAGCCTAGTCGGGGGGCTAGAGGAAAAACTGTTTTTT. It encodes CASSLVGGLEEKLFF.

This clone has just one count. The chain is built from TRBV19 and TRBJ2-6; weak D call: TRBD2 (5 bases). CDR1 is LNHDA and CDR2 is SQIVND in the germline V gene (reference sequence). This CDR3 has 17 amino acids. V lost 2 bases to trimming and J lost 1 base, with 12 bases between them. The CDR3 DNA reads TGTGCCAGTAGTATAAGAGAGGGTAGATCTGGGGCCAACGTCCTGACTTTC. Translating gives CASSIREGRSGANVLTF.

The chain recombines TRBV7-2 with TRBJ2-1; 12 bases are a match to TRBD2. The CDR3 totals 16 residues. Trimming took 6 bases from V and 4 from J; bases not matched to a gene: 7. Per the germline V gene, CDR1 is SGHTA and CDR2 is FQGNSA. CDR3 residues: CASSFTSGRSYNEQFF. DNA for the CDR3: TGTGCCAGCAGTTTCACTAGCGGGAGGTCATACAATGAGCAGTTCTTC.

The chain recombines TRBV6-2 or TRBV6-3 with TRBJ2-1; TRBD1 is a possible D gene (6 bases). The CDR3 totals 12 residues. Deletions cut 4 bases from V and 5 bases from J, with 6 bases between. Germline values: CDR1 MNHEY, CDR2 SVGEGT. The CDR3 region is CASSWTDNEQFF. For the CDR3, the DNA is TGTGCCAGCAGTTGGACAGACAATGAGCAGTTCTTC.